These T cell receptor beta chains were read from a single sample in a study of T cells in Graves' hyperthyroidism and ophthalmopathy. TCRdb re-called the multiplex PCR reads with MiXCR, one entry per CDR3 protein. The data show roughly 350,000 distinct CDR3 sequences, with roughly 14% seen just once and about 18% held by the top ten. The sample taken for sequencing was blood. These receptors were collected from a woman aged 25 to 39 with Graves' ophthalmopathy. Each CDR3 is given with its conserved first and last residue. The D gene is left open where the match is weak. Size is stated for part of the rows, as once, few or many counts, or as a class when the clone is expanded.

V	size	J	D	CDR3	DNA
TRBV6-1	few	TRBJ2-3	-	CASISRDIETDTQYF	TGTGCCAGCATAAGCCGGGACATTGAAACAGATACGCAGTATTTT
TRBV6-1	many	TRBJ2-3	-	CASSEWTGRDTQYF	TGTGCCAGCAGTGAATGGACGGGTAGAGATACGCAGTATTTT
TRBV11-2	many	TRBJ1-1	-	CASSLAPFIVRPNTEAFF	TGTGCCAGCAGCTTAGCCCCCTTTATAGTCCGACCGAACACTGAAGCTTTCTTT
TRBV18	many	TRBJ2-3	TRBD2	CASSRVRLAGVLGTDTQYF	TGTGCCAGCTCACGGGTCCGACTAGCGGGGGTTCTGGGCACAGATACGCAGTATTTT
TRBV6-2/TRBV6-3	many	TRBJ1-5	-	CASSYGVTQPQHF	TGTGCCAGCAGTTACGGGGTTACTCAGCCCCAGCATTTT
TRBV9	many	TRBJ2-5	-	CASSVAGEETQYF	TGTGCCAGCAGCGTAGCGGGGGAAGAGACCCAGTACTTC
TRBV11-1	-	TRBJ1-2	TRBD1	CASSLAATGGNYGYTF	TGTGCCAGCAGCTTAGCGGCGACAGGGGGCAACTATGGCTACACCTTC
TRBV7-2	many	TRBJ2-7	TRBD2	CASRTISSGYEQYF	TGTGCCAGCCGGACAATCTCTAGCGGCTACGAGCAGTACTTC
TRBV15	many	TRBJ2-3	TRBD1	CATSREGTGGNTQYF	TGTGCCACCAGCAGAGAGGGGACAGGGGGAAATACGCAGTATTTT
TRBV3-1	many	TRBJ1-6	-	CASSQEKSPLHF	TGTGCCAGCAGCCAAGAGAAATCACCCCTCCACTTT
TRBV12-3/TRBV12-4	-	TRBJ2-5	-	CASSRDGTGVQETQYF	TGTGCCAGCAGTCGAGACGGGACTGGAGTCCAAGAGACCCAGTACTTC
TRBV6-1	many	TRBJ2-7	-	CASSRQLSYEQYF	TGTGCCAGCAGTCGGCAGCTTTCCTACGAGCAGTACTTC
TRBV18	many	TRBJ2-5	-	CASADQETQYF	TGTGCCAGCGCCGACCAAGAGACCCAGTACTTC
TRBV19	-	TRBJ1-5	-	CASSIYVTGYSSQPQHF	TGTGCCAGTAGTATTTATGTGACGGGATATAGCAGTCAGCCCCAGCATTTT
TRBV4-1	many	TRBJ2-7	TRBD1	CASSQETGGPYEQYF	TGCGCCAGCAGCCAAGAGACAGGGGGTCCGTACGAGCAGTACTTC
TRBV5-1	-	TRBJ2-1	TRBD1	CASSPGTGQAYNEQFF	TGCGCCAGCAGCCCCGGGACGGGACAGGCATACAATGAGCAGTTCTTC
TRBV27	many	TRBJ1-4	-	CASSSTTGSSEKLFF	TGTGCCAGCAGTTCAACCACAGGGAGCTCTGAAAAACTGTTTTTT
TRBV12-3/TRBV12-4	many	TRBJ1-2	TRBD1	CASSFGTDYGYTF	TGTGCCAGCAGTTTTGGGACAGACTATGGCTACACCTTC
TRBV2	many	TRBJ1-5	-	CASGTGHNSNQPQHF	TGTGCCAGCGGAACAGGTCATAATTCTAATCAGCCCCAGCATTTT
TRBV28	-	TRBJ1-2	-	CASNMRGTYGYTF	TGTGCCAGCAATATGCGGGGGACCTATGGCTACACCTTC
TRBV3-1	many	TRBJ1-3	TRBD1	CASSTRQGTGNTIYF	TGTGCCAGCAGCACACGACAGGGAACTGGAAACACCATATATTTT
TRBV20-1	-	TRBJ1-1	TRBD1	CSAHDRVNTEAFF	TGCAGTGCTCACGACAGGGTGAACACTGAAGCTTTCTTT
TRBV7-6	many	TRBJ2-1	TRBD2	CASSTTAGANNNEQFF	TGTGCCAGCAGCACGACAGCGGGGGCCAACAACAATGAGCAGTTCTTC
TRBV18	-	TRBJ2-3	-	CASSRSMEGAVADTQYF	TGTGCCAGCTCACGGTCAATGGAGGGGGCCGTAGCAGATACGCAGTATTTT
TRBV7-6	many	TRBJ2-7	TRBD2	CASSPEGGRGAYEQYF	TGTGCCAGCAGCCCGGAAGGCGGGCGGGGGGCCTACGAGCAGTACTTC
TRBV4-1	-	TRBJ2-2	TRBD1	CASSQDRGLLGQGAITGELFF	TGCGCCAGCAGCCAAGACCGGGGACTACTGGGACAGGGGGCGATAACCGGGGAGCTGTTTTTT
TRBV30	many	TRBJ2-1	-	CAWTAYNEQFF	TGTGCCTGGACAGCCTACAATGAGCAGTTCTTC
TRBV6-5	-	TRBJ2-3	-	CASSYPPGRGADTQYF	TGTGCCAGCAGTTACCCTCCGGGACGGGGCGCAGATACGCAGTATTTT
TRBV12-3/TRBV12-4	-	TRBJ1-2	-	CASSPLREGDNNYGYTF	TGTGCCAGCAGTCCTCTTAGGGAAGGGGACAATAACTATGGCTACACCTTC
TRBV12-3/TRBV12-4	many	TRBJ1-2	-	CASSGPSGGYTF	TGTGCCAGCAGCGGCCCCTCGGGGGGCTACACCTTC
TRBV12-3/TRBV12-4	-	TRBJ2-2	TRBD2	CASNLAGGNTGELFF	TGTGCCAGCAATTTAGCGGGAGGCAACACCGGGGAGCTGTTTTTT
TRBV6-1	few	TRBJ1-5	-	CASKQNLGGNQPQHF	TGTGCCAGCAAGCAAAACCTGGGGGGCAATCAGCCCCAGCATTTT
TRBV18	many	TRBJ1-1	-	CASSPGRDNTEAFF	TGTGCCAGCTCACCAGGCAGGGATAACACTGAAGCTTTCTTT
TRBV19	-	TRBJ1-5	-	CASSKRRALEPQHF	TGTGCCAGTAGTAAGAGGCGGGCACTGGAGCCCCAGCATTTT